One and the same sample provided the 29 T cell receptor beta chains below, sequenced in a study of cytotoxic CD8 clonotypes in ibrutinib-treated CLL. Measured with immunoSEQ multiplex PCR; TCRdb has only the in-frame clones, and not every one. The sample contains approximately 120,000 clones, 80% to 90% of which appear only once. This specimen consisted of PBMCs, obtained after 24 months of ibrutinib treatment. The receptors were sampled from a human donor with chronic lymphocytic leukemia.

This chain links TRBV5-8 with TRBJ1-1; D may be TRBD1 (6 bases). CDR3 length: 13 residues. V was cut by 4 bases and J by 3 bases, with 10 bases left in between. CDR1 and CDR2 (germline): SGHTS, YDEGEE. CDR3 DNA sequence: TGTGCCAGCAGCGTCTACAGGGACACTGAAGCTTTCTTT. Translation: CASSVYRDTEAFF.

This clone has only a few counts. This rearrangement joins TRBV7-2 to TRBJ2-2; 7 bases agree with TRBD2. Germline CDR1 SGHTA, CDR2 FQGNSA. V lost 2 bases and J lost 0; bases outside the gene matches: 3. The length of the CDR3 is 16 residues. The CDR3 sequence is CASSLSLAANTGELFF. In DNA, the CDR3 is TGTGCCAGCAGCTTATCGCTAGCGGCGAACACCGGGGAGCTGTTTTTT.

The V gene is TRBV28, the J gene TRBJ2-7; perhaps D is TRBD1 or TRBD2 (7 bases each). Looked up from germline, CDR1 is MDHEN and CDR2 is SYDVKM. The CDR3 length is 13 residues. Deletions cut 7 bases from V and 2 bases from J, with 12 bases between. The CDR3: CASTGGQTYEQYF. In nucleotides, the CDR3 is TGTGCCAGCACGGGGGGACAGACCTACGAGCAGTACTTC.

This chain links TRBV7-2 with TRBJ2-3, with TRBD1 identical over 9 bases. Germline-derived CDR1 and CDR2 are SGHTA and FQGNSA. The CDR3 sequence is 16 residues long. V lost 4 bases to trimming and J lost 4 bases; unmatched junction nucleotides: 9. CDR3 amino acids: CASSSRTGAVADTQYF. As DNA, the CDR3 is TGTGCCAGCAGCTCCCGGACAGGGGCGGTCGCAGATACGCAGTATTTT.

The genes are TRBV4-2 and TRBJ2-7; no clear D. CDR3 length: 15 residues. CDR1 is LGHNA, CDR2 YNFKEQ, per germline. Trimming took 1 base from V and 6 from J, leaving 16 bases between them. The CDR3 DNA sequence: TGTGCCAGCAGCCAAGCAACACCTTCCCCCGCCGAGCAGTACTTC. This encodes CASSQATPSPAEQYF.

A single count supports this clone. J is TRBJ1-2 and V is TRBV7-2; unclear D gene. The CDR3 consists of 14 residues. Germline loops: CDR1 SGHTA, CDR2 FQGNSA. The V end lost 2 bases, the J end lost 3 bases, and 10 bases lay between the germline ends. This CDR3 is CASSLRTSDYGYTF. CDR3 bases: TGTGCCAGCAGCTTAAGGACCAGCGACTATGGCTACACCTTC.

The chain joins TRBV7-9 to TRBJ2-5; D possibly corresponds to TRBD2 (6 bases). This CDR3 is built from 15 residues. The V end was cut by 5 bases, the J end by 1 base, with 14 bases between. CDR1 is SEHNR, CDR2 FQNEAQ, per germline (reference sequence). The CDR3 sequence: CASSARRGGQETQYF. In DNA form, the CDR3 reads TGTGCCAGCAGCGCCCGGCGGGGCGGCCAAGAGACCCAGTACTTC.

The chain recombines TRBV6-1 with TRBJ2-1, with D tentatively TRBD1 or TRBD2 (5 bases each). The CDR3 contains 13 residues. The V end was cut by 7 bases, the J end by 4 bases, with 11 bases between. The V gene's germline CDR1 is MNHNS and CDR2 SASEGT. CDR3 DNA: TGTGCCAGCAATAAGCGGACATACAATGAGCAGTTCTTC. Translation gives CASNKRTYNEQFF.

V usage is TRBV4-1 and J usage is TRBJ2-3; 13 nucleotides align to TRBD2. The length of the CDR3 is 18 residues. The V and J ends lost 2 bases and 4 bases, in that order; junction bases with no gene match: 9. Germline CDR1 is MGHRA and CDR2 is YSYEKL. CDR3 in amino acids: CASSQIGTSGGAADTQYF. The CDR3 DNA sequence: TGCGCCAGCAGCCAAATCGGTACTAGCGGGGGGGCCGCAGATACGCAGTATTTT.

J is TRBJ1-1 and V is TRBV4-2; possibly TRBD1 for D (5 bases). Trimming cost V 0 bases and J 3 bases, with 8 bases left between them. This CDR3 contains 14 residues. Per germline, CDR1 LGHNA and CDR2 YNFKEQ. The CDR3 bases are TGTGCCAGCAGCCAAGATGAGGGGTACACTGAAGCTTTCTTT. This gives the protein CASSQDEGYTEAFF.

This clone appeared a single time. This chain links TRBV19 with TRBJ1-2; D is unclear. Germline V gives CDR1 LNHDA, CDR2 SQIVND (reference sequence). V was cut by 8 bases and J by 2 bases, with 9 bases left in between. This CDR3 comprises 12 residues. DNA of the CDR3: TGTGCCAGTGTCGACGGCAACTATGGCTACACCTTC. This translates into CASVDGNYGYTF.

This clone appeared a few times. The chain carries TRBV11-3 and TRBJ2-7; tentatively, D is TRBD1 (6 bases). Germline CDR1 reads SGHNT; CDR2 reads YENEEA. Trimming pared 1 base from V and 3 bases from J, leaving 13 bases between. The CDR3 spans 15 residues. For the CDR3, the DNA is TGTGCCAGCAGCTTAGTTAGGGACAACTACTACGAGCAGTACTTC. Residues: CASSLVRDNYYEQYF.

V is TRBV19 and J is TRBJ2-2, with D possibly TRBD2 on 6 matching bases. Trimming stripped 7 bases from V and 7 bases from J, with 13 bases between. There are 13 residues in the CDR3. CDR1 and CDR2 from the germline V gene are LNHDA and SQIVND (reference sequence). DNA for the CDR3: TGTGCCAGTACCTTAAGGGGACTCGGGGAGCTGTTTTTT. It specifies CASTLRGLGELFF.

This chain joins TRBV5-6 and TRBJ1-5, with D hard to call. Looked up from germline, CDR1 is SGHDT and CDR2 is YYEEEE. Between the trimmed V and J ends, which lost 4 bases and 3 bases, there was a span of 5 bases. This CDR3 spans 12 amino acids. CDR3 in DNA: TGTGCCAGCAGCCGATTCAATCAGCCCCAGCATTTT. Translation gives CASSRFNQPQHF.

J is TRBJ2-3 and V is TRBV5-1; D is possibly TRBD1 or TRBD2 (5 bases each). CDR1 and CDR2 from the germline V gene are SGHRS and YFSETQ. This CDR3 region has 15 residues. The germline V and J ends were trimmed by 0 bases and 0 bases, with 8 bases remaining between them. The CDR3 coding sequence is TGCGCCAGCAGCTTGGAGGGGAGAAGCACAGATACGCAGTATTTT. Its protein is CASSLEGRSTDTQYF.

The chain uses TRBV6-5 and TRBJ2-7; D not certain. CDR3 length: 11 residues. CDR1 MNHEY and CDR2 SVGAGI come from the germline V gene. With 5 bases removed from V and 5 bases from J, the gap between germline ends came to 7 bases. The CDR3 loop is CASSELDEQYF. CDR3 sequence (DNA): TGTGCCAGCAGTGAATTGGACGAGCAGTACTTC.

V is TRBV2 and J is TRBJ2-4; no definite D call. Germline loops: CDR1 SNHLY, CDR2 FYNNEI. The CDR3 spans 16 residues. The V gene lost 4 bases and the J gene lost 1 base, with 14 bases spanning the gap. The CDR3 DNA reads TGTGCCAGCAGTGGTTTAGGGTTCGAGGCCAAAAACATTCAGTACTTC. This codes for CASSGLGFEAKNIQYF.

V gene TRBV20-1 combines with J gene TRBJ2-1, with D possibly called TRBD1 or TRBD2 (6 bases each). The V end lost 8 bases, the J end lost 7 bases, and 12 bases lay between the germline ends. The germline V gene has CDR1 DFQATT and CDR2 SNEGSKA (reference sequence). CDR3 length equals 11 residues. Here the CDR3 DNA reads TGCAGTCCTAAAGGGGGGAATGAGCAGTTCTTC. Translation gives CSPKGGNEQFF.

The CDR3 loop reads CASSYRGSITETQYF. The CDR3 nucleotides read TGTGCCAGCAGTTACCGGGGGAGTATAACAGAGACCCAGTACTTC. This sequence joins TRBV6-6 and TRBJ2-5; possible D gene TRBD2, 6 bases. Trimming cost V 2 bases and J 4 bases, with 14 bases left between them. The CDR3 length is 15 residues. Germline V gives CDR1 MNHNY, CDR2 SVGAGI (reference sequence).

The table lists this clone with a few counts. The gene calls are TRBV27 and TRBJ2-7; perhaps D is TRBD1 or TRBD2 (5 bases each). Germline CDR1 is MNHEY and CDR2 is SMNVEV (reference sequence). Trimming left V 8 bases short and J 0 bases short, with 8 bases between. The CDR3 covers 12 residues. The CDR3 sequence is CASAGSSYEQYF. CDR3 nucleotide sequence: TGTGCCAGCGCAGGGAGCTCCTACGAGCAGTACTTC.

The rearrangement uses TRBV2 and TRBJ2-1; D is perhaps TRBD1 (5 bases). This CDR3 region has 14 residues. Germline CDR1 SNHLY, CDR2 FYNNEI. Trimming shortened V by 3 bases and J by 3 bases, and 9 bases separated the two germline ends. The CDR3 is CASSDQGYYNEQFF. DNA for the CDR3: TGTGCCAGCAGTGACCAGGGATACTACAATGAGCAGTTCTTC.

V gene TRBV7-3 combines with J gene TRBJ2-1; D possibly corresponds to TRBD2 (5 bases). Trimming removed 3 bases from V and 7 bases from J, with 10 bases in between. Germline CDR1 reads SGHTA; CDR2 reads FQGTGA. The CDR3 runs to 13 residues. DNA of the CDR3: TGTGCCAGCAGCTTCACTAGAAGGAATGAGCAGTTCTTC. It encodes CASSFTRRNEQFF.

The CDR3 DNA follows: TGTGCCATCAGTGAGGAGAACGGATACACCGGGGAGCTGTTTTTT. The encoded protein is CAISEENGYTGELFF. The chain couples TRBV10-3 to TRBJ2-2; D ambiguous. The CDR3 length is 15 residues. V was cut by 2 bases and J by 3 bases, with 10 bases left in between. From germline, CDR1 is ENHRY and CDR2 SYGVKD.

This chain links TRBV14 with TRBJ1-2; tentatively, D is TRBD1 (6 bases). There are 17 residues in the CDR3. V was clipped by 0 bases and J by 5 bases, with 19 bases between them. Looked up from germline, CDR1 is SGHDN and CDR2 is FVKESK. The CDR3, as DNA: TGTGCCAGCAGCCAAGATACCGATACAGGGTCATGGTATGGCTACACCTTC. It yields the protein CASSQDTDTGSWYGYTF.

The chain joins TRBV7-7 to TRBJ2-5; 12 bases match TRBD2. The CDR3 runs 14 residues. Germline V gene sequence: CDR1 SSHAT, CDR2 FNYEAQ (reference sequence). After removal of 10 bases from V and 1 base from J, the junction contained 4 bases not matched to a gene. CDR3 nucleotides: TGTGCCACCCAACTAGCGGGGGGCCAAGAGACCCAGTACTTC. Translated, it gives CATQLAGGQETQYF.

The CDR3 spells CASSGGEEAFF. For the CDR3, the DNA is TGTGCCAGCAGCGGGGGGGAAGAAGCTTTCTTT. The genes are TRBV25-1 and TRBJ1-1, with D perhaps TRBD1 (5 bases). Germline V gene data show CDR1 as MGHDK and CDR2 as SYGVNS. V gave up 6 bases and J gave up 8 bases, with 10 bases separating them. The CDR3 is 11 amino acids.

This clone was detected a few times. The rearrangement uses TRBV19 and TRBJ1-2; weak D call: TRBD1 (5 bases). CDR1 and CDR2 (germline): LNHDA, SQIVND (reference sequence). Trimming shortened V by 2 bases and J by 1 base, and 11 bases separated the two germline ends. The CDR3 is 15 residues long. The DNA for the CDR3 is TGTGCCAGTAGTATAAAGGACACCAGTAACTATGGCTACACCTTC. This translates into CASSIKDTSNYGYTF.

The chain recombines TRBV21-1 with TRBJ1-6; the D segment call TRBD1 is taken from the table without a DNA check. TRBV21-1 is recorded as a pseudogene. This CDR3 contains 18 residues. The CDR3 here is CASSTSVTGIPLNSPLHF. The CDR3 DNA reads as TGTGCCAGCAGCACCTCGGTTACAGGGATCCCTTTAAATTCACCCCTCCACTTT.

The chain is built from TRBV9 and TRBJ2-7; D perhaps matches TRBD2 (5 bases). V was shortened by 4 bases and J by 4 bases, with 15 bases between the two germline ends. Germline V gene lookup returns CDR1 SGDLS and CDR2 YYNGEE. The CDR3 runs 14 residues. The CDR3 DNA is TGTGCCAGCAGCCCTTCCGGGATCCAGTACGAGCAGTACTTC. This translates into CASSPSGIQYEQYF.